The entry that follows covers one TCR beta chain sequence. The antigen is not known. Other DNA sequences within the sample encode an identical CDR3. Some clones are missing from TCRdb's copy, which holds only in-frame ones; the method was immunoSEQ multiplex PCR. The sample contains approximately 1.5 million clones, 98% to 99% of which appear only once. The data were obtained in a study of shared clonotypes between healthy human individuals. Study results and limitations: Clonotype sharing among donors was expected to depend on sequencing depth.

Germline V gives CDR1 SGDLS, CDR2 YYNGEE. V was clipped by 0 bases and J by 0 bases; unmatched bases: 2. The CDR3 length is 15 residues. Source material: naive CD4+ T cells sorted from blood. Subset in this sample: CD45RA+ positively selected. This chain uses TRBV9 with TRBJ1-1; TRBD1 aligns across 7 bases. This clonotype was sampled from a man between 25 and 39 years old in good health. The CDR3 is CASSVVTGMNTEAFF. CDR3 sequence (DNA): TGTGCCAGCAGCGTAGTGACAGGGATGAACACTGAAGCTTTCTTT.